The 17 T cell receptor beta chains listed next were all sequenced from one sample in a study of cytomegalovirus exposure and HLA in healthy donors. PCR amplification relied on 60 Vbeta primers (plus 13 Jbeta primers). Libraries were prepared by immunoSEQ multiplex PCR; TCRdb keeps only in-frame clonotypes and omits some of them. The data show about 150,000 clones, with roughly 80% seen just once and around 5% held by the top ten. Sequencing was carried out using PBMCs. These receptors were obtained from a man younger than 30 in good health and CMV-seronegative.

The CDR3 nucleotides read TGTGCCAGCAGTTCAGGTAGCGGTCCTTACAATGAGCAGTTCTTC. It translates to CASSSGSGPYNEQFF. The V gene is TRBV27, the J gene TRBJ2-1; a possible D gene is TRBD2 (6 bases). V lost 4 bases, J lost 4 bases, and 14 bases lay in between. The CDR3 is made up of 15 amino acids. Per the germline V gene, CDR1 is MNHEY and CDR2 is SMNVEV (reference sequence).

The chain links TRBV6-6 to TRBJ2-1, with D possibly TRBD1 on 6 matching bases. This CDR3 is built from 14 residues. Looked up from germline, CDR1 is MNHNY and CDR2 is SVGAGI (reference sequence). The ends were cut back, 6 bases at V and 10 bases at J, with 19 bases in the middle. The CDR3 region is CASSLGHSFGEQFF. The CDR3 DNA is TGTGCCAGCAGCCTGGGACACTCCTTTGGGGAGCAGTTCTTC.

The chain carries TRBV19 and TRBJ2-2; unclear D gene. With 3 bases removed from V and 0 bases from J, the gap between germline ends came to 5 bases. This CDR3 has 14 amino acids. Per germline, CDR1 LNHDA and CDR2 SQIVND (reference sequence). The CDR3 DNA follows: TGTGCCAGTAGTATTGCTACGAACACCGGGGAGCTGTTTTTT. It codes for CASSIATNTGELFF.

The gene calls are TRBV4-3 and TRBJ2-1, with 10 positions matching TRBD2. Per the germline V gene, CDR1 is LGHNA and CDR2 is YSLEER. The CDR3 runs to 15 residues. V was clipped by 3 bases and J by 7 bases; unmatched bases: 6. In nucleotides, the CDR3 is TGCGCCAGCAGCCAGGGACTAGCGATCGAGAATGAGCAGTTCTTC. This sequence encodes CASSQGLAIENEQFF.

CDR3 nucleotide sequence: TGCGCCAGCAGCTTGAGACGCGGGGGGATAGAGACCCAGTACTTC. Translation gives CASSLRRGGIETQYF. The rearrangement links TRBV5-1 to TRBJ2-5; 8 bases line up with TRBD2. CDR1 and CDR2 from the germline V gene are SGHRS and YFSETQ. The CDR3 contains 15 residues. V lost 1 base and J lost 4; bases outside the gene matches: 6. Full variable domain (remainder filled in from reference TRBV5-1 and TRBJ2-5): KAGVTQTPRYLIKTRGQQVTLSCSPISGHRSVSWYQQTPGQGLQFLFEYFSETQRNKGNFPGRFSGRQFSNSRSEMNVSTLELGDSALYLCASSLRRGGIETQYFGPGTRLLVL.

The chain combines TRBV7-8 with TRBJ1-2; D unresolved. V gave up 0 bases and J gave up 2 bases, with 4 bases separating them. This CDR3 has 13 residues. The germline V gene has CDR1 SGHVS and CDR2 FQNEAQ. The CDR3 is CASSLATNYGYTF. The CDR3 DNA is TGTGCCAGCAGCTTAGCCACAAACTATGGCTACACCTTC.

The chain combines TRBV2 with TRBJ2-6; the match to TRBD2 covers 7 bases. This CDR3 contains 15 residues. V lost 9 bases and J lost 3; bases outside the gene matches: 8. The germline gives CDR1 SNHLY, CDR2 FYNNEI. CDR3 nucleotides: TGTGCCAGTAACCCCGCGGGAGTTGGGGCCAACGTCCTGACTTTC. Encoded protein: CASNPAGVGANVLTF.

The genes are TRBV28 and TRBJ2-7; 9 nucleotides line up with TRBD1. The V gene end was trimmed by 2 bases and the J gene end by 2 bases; junction bases not matched to a gene: 4. Germline CDR1 is MDHEN and CDR2 is SYDVKM. The CDR3 consists of 15 residues. CDR3 in DNA: TGTGCCAGCAGTTTAATCGGGACAGGGCCCTACGAGCAGTACTTC. Residues: CASSLIGTGPYEQYF.

The chain carries TRBV2 and TRBJ1-5; TRBD1 is a possible D gene (5 bases). This CDR3 is built from 17 residues. Trimming stripped 5 bases from V and 0 bases from J, with 17 bases between. In germline, CDR1 is SNHLY, CDR2 FYNNEI. The CDR3 spells CASSNSEQAYSNQPQHF. Written as DNA, the CDR3 is TGTGCCAGCAGTAATAGTGAACAGGCGTATAGCAATCAGCCCCAGCATTTT.

The rearrangement uses TRBV15 and TRBJ2-1, with TRBD2 identical over 11 bases. Unmatched junction bases numbered 3, after V lost 3 bases and J lost 5 bases. The germline CDR1 and CDR2 sequences are LNHNV and YYDKDF (reference sequence). This CDR3 is 15 amino acids long. The CDR3 DNA reads as TGTGCCACCAGCAGCGTAGCGGGGGGGAACAATGAGCAGTTCTTC. Translated: CATSSVAGGNNEQFF. Full variable domain (rest looked up from reference TRBV15 and TRBJ2-1): DAMVIQNPRYQVTQFGKPVTLSCSQTLNHNVMYWYQQKSSQAPKLLFHYYDKDFNNEADTPDNFQSRRPNTSFCFLDIRSPGLGDTAMYLCATSSVAGGNNEQFFGPGTRLTVL.

The J gene is TRBJ1-2, the V gene TRBV27; TRBD1 aligns across 7 bases. The CDR3 loop spans 14 amino acids. J lost 4 bases, V lost 5 bases, and 7 bases had no gene match. CDR1 and CDR2 from the germline V gene are MNHEY and SMNVEV (reference sequence). The CDR3 nucleotides are TGTGCCAGCAGTCACTGGGGACAGTCCTATGGCTACACCTTC. It yields the protein CASSHWGQSYGYTF.

The chain joins TRBV7-3 to TRBJ2-7; 8 bases match TRBD2. Trimming removed 0 bases from V and 12 bases from J; junction bases left unmatched: 10. The CDR3 is made up of 14 amino acids. The V gene's germline CDR1 is SGHTA and CDR2 FQGTGA. CDR3 nucleotide sequence: TGTGCCAGCAGCTTAACTCCGGGTAGCGGGGACGCGTACTTC. Translation gives CASSLTPGSGDAYF.

This sequence joins TRBV19 and TRBJ2-3, with 9 positions matching TRBD2. The trim removed 4 bases at V and 5 bases at J, leaving 7 bases unmatched. The CDR3 runs 15 residues. CDR1 is LNHDA and CDR2 is SQIVND in the germline V gene (reference sequence). CDR3 nucleotide sequence: TGTGCCAGTAGTAAGTTAGCGGGAGCGGGAGATACGCAGTATTTT. Its protein is CASSKLAGAGDTQYF.

This chain links TRBV30 with TRBJ2-1, with 10 bases that match TRBD2. Trimming cost V 0 bases and J 4 bases; bases outside gene matches: 6. Germline V gene lookup returns CDR1 GTSNPN and CDR2 SVGIG (reference sequence). This CDR3 spans 16 amino acids. CDR3 amino acids: CAWSVQRTSGYNEQFF. The CDR3 nucleotides are TGTGCCTGGAGTGTACAGAGGACTAGCGGTTACAATGAGCAGTTCTTC.

The rearrangement uses TRBV15 and TRBJ2-7, with D perhaps TRBD1 (5 bases). Trimming pared 5 bases from V and 0 bases from J, leaving 11 bases between. The CDR3 sequence is 14 residues long. CDR1 is LNHNV, CDR2 YYDKDF, per germline (reference sequence). The CDR3: CATSDQTASYEQYF. CDR3 DNA: TGTGCCACCAGCGACCAGACAGCCTCCTACGAGCAGTACTTC.

The CDR3 loop reads CASSPTTGLGTEAFF. The CDR3, as DNA: TGTGCCAGCAGCCCCACCACAGGGTTAGGCACTGAAGCTTTCTTT. The chain recombines TRBV2 with TRBJ1-1; weak D call: TRBD1 (6 bases). The CDR3 is 15 residues long. V lost 6 bases and J 4 bases, leaving 18 bases between the germline ends. Germline V lookup: CDR1 SNHLY, CDR2 FYNNEI.

This chain links TRBV6-6 with TRBJ1-6; TRBD1 matches at 8 bases. Germline CDR1 reads MNHNY; CDR2 reads SVGAGI (reference sequence). J gave up 7 bases and V 1 base, and 6 bases lay outside the gene matches. The length of the CDR3 is 16 residues. Here the CDR3 reads CASSYFAGGRNSPLHF. CDR3 in DNA: TGTGCCAGCAGTTACTTTGCAGGGGGCCGGAATTCACCCCTCCACTTT.